Following are 29 T cell receptor beta chains from one sample sequenced in a study of cytomegalovirus exposure and HLA in healthy donors. Researchers ran the PCR with 60 Vbeta and 13 Jbeta primers. TCRdb's table, derived via immunoSEQ multiplex PCR, lists solely in-frame clones and lacks some. The sample shows about 120,000 clones, almost 85% of them seen only once. The sequenced material came from PBMCs. All receptors derive from a woman aged 18-29 years in good health and CMV-seronegative.

This clone has a handful of counts. The chain joins TRBV5-4 to TRBJ1-2, with 7 nucleotides matching TRBD1. CDR3 length: 15 amino acids. Germline lookup yields CDR1 SGHNT and CDR2 YYREEE (reference sequence). V dropped 5 bases and J dropped 4; count of bases not matched to a gene: 11. This CDR3 reads CASSFSSTGPYGYTF. The CDR3 DNA is TGTGCCAGCAGTTTCTCGTCGACAGGGCCCTATGGCTACACCTTC.

This clone came up a few times. The chain employs TRBV9 and TRBJ1-2; D is ambiguous. Germline CDR1 SGDLS, CDR2 YYNGEE. CDR3 length equals 14 residues. V was shortened by 3 bases and J by 4 bases, with 13 bases between the two germline ends. CDR3 sequence: CASSDSLGLYGYTF. The CDR3, as DNA: TGTGCCAGCAGCGATTCACTAGGGCTCTATGGCTACACCTTC.

V and J are TRBV4-1 and TRBJ2-1, with 9 bases matching TRBD2. V shed 4 bases, J shed 2 bases, and the junction held 6 bases outside the gene matches. Germline V lookup: CDR1 MGHRA, CDR2 YSYEKL. The CDR3 extends over 16 amino acids. In DNA, the CDR3 is TGCGCCAGCAGCCGAGAAAGACTAGCGGCCTACAATGAGCAGTTCTTC. It is translated as CASSRERLAAYNEQFF.

This chain connects TRBV4-1 to TRBJ2-7; D possibly corresponds to TRBD2 (5 bases). Germline V gene lookup returns CDR1 MGHRA and CDR2 YSYEKL. The CDR3 contains 13 residues. V lost 1 base and J 4 bases, leaving 8 bases between the germline ends. CDR3 DNA: TGCGCCAGCAGCCAAGGTCCGGGATACGAGCAGTACTTC. Translated, it gives CASSQGPGYEQYF.

The rearrangement joins TRBV5-1 to TRBJ1-1, with D tentatively TRBD1 (6 bases). The CDR3 loop spans 15 amino acids. Trimming took 4 bases from V and 8 from J, leaving 21 bases between them. From germline, CDR1 is SGHRS and CDR2 YFSETQ. The CDR3 DNA sequence: TGCGCCAGCAGCCGGGGGGGCGAAGGGGCTACGGAAGCTTTCTTT. This sequence encodes CASSRGGEGATEAFF.

This chain links TRBV25-1 with TRBJ1-5; possibly TRBD1 for D (6 bases). This CDR3 is built from 14 residues. The germline V and J ends were trimmed by 6 bases and 6 bases, with 15 bases remaining between them. CDR1 is MGHDK and CDR2 is SYGVNS in the germline V gene. The CDR3 nucleotides are TGTGCCAGCAGGGGGGCGGGAGGAGGTCAGCCCCAGCATTTT. Translating it yields CASRGAGGGQPQHF.

The rearrangement uses TRBV7-7 and TRBJ1-3; 9 bases match TRBD1. Germline CDR1 reads SSHAT; CDR2 reads FNYEAQ (reference sequence). V shed 4 bases, J shed 9 bases, and the junction held 4 bases outside the gene matches. CDR3 size: 13 residues. Here the CDR3 reads CASSSTGGATIYF. CDR3 coding DNA: TGTGCCAGCAGCTCGACAGGGGGAGCCACCATATATTTT. The whole variable domain, filled in from reference TRBV7-7 and TRBJ1-3, reads GAGVSQSPRYKVTKRGQDVTLRCDPISSHATLYWYQQALGQGPEFLTYFNYEAQPDKSGLPSDRFSAERPEGSISTLTIQRTEQRDSAMYRCASSSTGGATIYFGEGSWLTVV.

The chain combines TRBV27 with TRBJ1-1; D unresolved. The V and J ends lost 8 bases and 8 bases respectively, with 12 bases between them. Germline CDR1 reads MNHEY; CDR2 reads SMNVEV (reference sequence). There are 11 residues in the CDR3. The CDR3 spells CASAVGLEAFF. Written as DNA, the CDR3 is TGTGCCAGCGCGGTAGGCCTAGAAGCTTTCTTT.

The chain couples TRBV6-6 to TRBJ2-1; no firm D call. Trimming pared 6 bases from V and 10 bases from J, leaving 10 bases between. The germline CDR1 and CDR2 sequences are MNHNY and SVGAGI (reference sequence). The CDR3 is made up of 11 amino acids. The CDR3 here is CASSSMSEQFF. The CDR3 coding sequence is TGTGCCAGCAGCTCTATGAGCGAGCAGTTCTTC.

The chain combines TRBV11-2 with TRBJ1-1; 7 positions agree with TRBD1. Germline trimming cut 3 bases from V and 5 bases from J; bases unmatched to any gene: 3. CDR3 length equals 13 residues. Germline CDR1 reads SGHAT; CDR2 reads FQNNGV. The DNA of the CDR3 is TGTGCCAGCAGCTTGGACAGGAATACTGAAGCTTTCTTT. Its protein product is CASSLDRNTEAFF. The full variable domain, in which reference TRBV11-2 and TRBJ1-1 provide the parts outside the CDR3, is EAGVAQSPRYKIIEKRQSVAFWCNPISGHATLYWYQQILGQGPKLLIQFQNNGVVDDSQLPKDRFSAERLKGVDSTLKIQPAKLEDSAVYLCASSLDRNTEAFFGQGTRLTVV.

This clone has just one count. The chain is built from TRBV5-1 and TRBJ1-1, with D uncertain. The CDR3 loop spans 14 amino acids. The ends were cut back, 4 bases at V and 0 bases at J, with 10 bases in the middle. Germline V lookup: CDR1 SGHRS, CDR2 YFSETQ. The CDR3 loop is CASSEQSMNTEAFF. CDR3 bases: TGCGCCAGCAGCGAACAGTCTATGAACACTGAAGCTTTCTTT.

This chain links TRBV5-6 with TRBJ1-2; TRBD1 matches at 7 bases. The germline CDR1 and CDR2 sequences are SGHDT and YYEEEE. Trimming at V came to 0 bases and at J to 4 bases, leaving 3 bases not matched to a gene. The CDR3 is made up of 14 amino acids. The DNA for the CDR3 is TGTGCCAGCAGCTTGGAACAGGGGAGCTATGGCTACACCTTC. This codes for CASSLEQGSYGYTF.

The chain couples TRBV18 to TRBJ1-4; D call uncertain. In germline, CDR1 is KGHSH, CDR2 LQKENI. This CDR3 has 13 residues. V lost 3 bases, J lost 8 bases, and 10 bases lay in between. The CDR3 DNA sequence: TGTGCCAGCTCACCGAGGGCAGGCGAAAAACTGTTTTTT. Translation: CASSPRAGEKLFF.

The chain combines TRBV7-3 with TRBJ1-1, with D maybe TRBD1 (6 bases). Trimming removed 5 bases from V and 2 bases from J, with 9 bases in between. The CDR3 consists of 13 residues. Germline V lookup: CDR1 SGHTA, CDR2 FQGTGA. The CDR3 protein is CASSVGANTEAFF. The DNA of the CDR3 is TGTGCCAGCAGCGTGGGGGCCAACACTGAAGCTTTCTTT. The whole variable domain, remainder taken from reference TRBV7-3 and TRBJ1-1, is GAGVSQTPSNKVTEKGKYVELRCDPISGHTALYWYRQSLGQGPEFLIYFQGTGAADDSGLPNDRFFAVRPEGSVSTLKIQRTERGDSAVYLCASSVGANTEAFFGQGTRLTVV.

This clone came up once. CDR3 nucleotides: TGTGCCAGCAGCCAAGGGGGAGAGTCCTACGAGCAGTACTTC. Translation: CASSQGGESYEQYF. The chain has TRBV9 and TRBJ2-7; possibly TRBD1 for D (6 bases). The length of the CDR3 is 14 residues. CDR1 SGDLS and CDR2 YYNGEE come from the germline V gene. Trimming removed 4 bases at V and 1 base at J, with 12 bases between.

The chain employs TRBV7-8 and TRBJ2-7; D not certain. Trimming removed 5 bases from V and 2 bases from J, with 13 bases in between. The V gene's germline CDR1 is SGHVS and CDR2 FQNEAQ. The CDR3 covers 14 residues. The chain's CDR3 is CASSVRVSPYEQYF. CDR3 sequence (DNA): TGTGCCAGCAGCGTCCGGGTATCACCCTACGAGCAGTACTTC.

This chain joins TRBV7-2 and TRBJ2-2, with 8 bases identical to TRBD2. CDR3 length equals 17 residues. V was pared by 5 bases and J by 4 bases, with 12 bases of the junction left unmatched. Germline CDR1 reads SGHTA; CDR2 reads FQGNSA. This CDR3 is CASSPKRGQVSTGELFF. In DNA form, the CDR3 reads TGTGCCAGCAGCCCTAAGCGGGGGCAGGTGAGCACCGGGGAGCTGTTTTTT.

The rearrangement joins TRBV27 to TRBJ2-7, with D perhaps matching TRBD1 (5 bases). This CDR3 spans 14 amino acids. With 6 bases removed from V and 0 bases from J, the gap between germline ends came to 12 bases. From germline, CDR1 is MNHEY and CDR2 SMNVEV (reference sequence). This CDR3 is CASRPQGTSYEQYF. CDR3 in DNA: TGTGCCAGCAGACCCCAGGGAACCTCCTACGAGCAGTACTTC.

The chain joins TRBV18 to TRBJ1-2; 8 nucleotides match TRBD1. V shed 5 bases, J shed 14 bases, and the junction held 13 bases outside the gene matches. Germline V gene data show CDR1 as KGHSH and CDR2 as LQKENI. This CDR3 has 13 residues. CDR3 DNA sequence: TGTGCCAGCTCAGGGACAGGTGACTATGAGTGGACCTTC. It is translated as CASSGTGDYEWTF.

V gene TRBV6-1 combines with J gene TRBJ1-1, with a possible D match to TRBD1 (5 bases). CDR1 is MNHNS and CDR2 is SASEGT in the germline V gene. The CDR3 extends over 14 amino acids. Trimming stripped 7 bases from V and 6 bases from J, with 18 bases between. DNA for the CDR3: TGTGCCAGCATTGCGGGATCAGGGCGGCCTGAAGCTTTCTTT. Translating it yields CASIAGSGRPEAFF.

This clone was counted a few times. V gene TRBV27 combines with J gene TRBJ1-2; 8 nucleotides agree with TRBD1. Germline V CDR1 and CDR2: MNHEY, SMNVEV (reference sequence). Trimming cost V 6 bases and J 5 bases; bases outside gene matches: 11. CDR3 length: 15 residues. CDR3: CASRPMDRVLYGYTF. In nucleotides, the CDR3 is TGTGCCAGCAGACCAATGGACAGGGTCCTTTATGGCTACACCTTC.

The rearrangement uses TRBV5-6 and TRBJ1-1, with D possibly matching TRBD1 (6 bases). Germline values: CDR1 SGHDT, CDR2 YYEEEE. V was shortened by 0 bases and J by 7 bases, with 10 bases between the two germline ends. The CDR3 is made up of 13 amino acids. DNA for the CDR3: TGTGCCAGCAGCTTGGGTTACAGGGATGAAGCTTTCTTT. Residues: CASSLGYRDEAFF. Full variable domain (outside the CDR3, taken from reference TRBV5-6 and TRBJ1-1): DAGVTQSPTHLIKTRGQQVTLRCSPKSGHDTVSWYQQALGQGPQFIFQYYEEEERQRGNFPDRFSGHQFPNYSSELNVNALLLGDSALYLCASSLGYRDEAFFGQGTRLTVV.

The gene calls are TRBV27 and TRBJ1-1; D is perhaps TRBD1 (6 bases). The CDR3 is 15 residues long. Germline-derived CDR1 and CDR2 are MNHEY and SMNVEV (reference sequence). V gave up 2 bases and J gave up 4 bases, with 14 bases separating them. CDR3 DNA: TGTGCCAGCAGTTTAACTGCAGGGGATCGCACTGAAGCTTTCTTT. Its translation is CASSLTAGDRTEAFF.

The gene calls are TRBV7-8 and TRBJ1-1; D remains ambiguous. The V end lost 2 bases, the J end lost 7 bases, and 11 bases lay between the germline ends. The germline V gene encodes CDR1 SGHVS and CDR2 FQNEAQ. The CDR3 runs to 13 residues. The DNA for the CDR3 is TGTGCCAGCAGCTTATACCCGTCTAATGAAGCTTTCTTT. Its translation is CASSLYPSNEAFF.

CDR3 sequence (DNA): TGTGCCAGCAGCCCAGGGACAGGTGGAGCTTTCTTT. Its translation is CASSPGTGGAFF. The chain couples TRBV7-6 to TRBJ1-1; 8 bases map to TRBD1. The trim removed 5 bases at V and 10 bases at J, leaving 6 bases unmatched. Per germline, CDR1 SGHVS and CDR2 FNYEAQ. This CDR3 has 12 residues.

This clone has only a few counts. The chain joins TRBV6-5 to TRBJ1-1; possible D gene TRBD1, 5 bases. This CDR3 region has 13 residues. V lost 8 bases, J lost 5 bases, and 15 bases lay in between. Germline CDR1 and CDR2: MNHEY and SVGAGI. The CDR3 region is CASRYSGGTEAFF. As DNA, the CDR3 is TGTGCCAGCCGGTATAGCGGGGGGACTGAAGCTTTCTTT.

The chain has TRBV4-2 and TRBJ2-6, with D maybe TRBD2 (7 bases). The CDR3 is 16 amino acids. Trimming shortened V by 5 bases and J by 0 bases, and 11 bases separated the two germline ends. Germline V gene lookup returns CDR1 LGHNA and CDR2 YNFKEQ. The CDR3 DNA reads as TGTGCCAGCAGCGAAGGGGGGGGCTCTGGGGCCAACGTCCTGACTTTC. Translation: CASSEGGGSGANVLTF.

This chain connects TRBV7-6 to TRBJ2-2; no firm D call. Trimming cost V 7 bases and J 4 bases, with 16 bases left between them. This CDR3 comprises 15 residues. CDR1 is SGHVS, CDR2 FNYEAQ, per germline. In nucleotides, the CDR3 is TGTGCCAGCACCCTCCTAGGAATAGGCACCGGGGAGCTGTTTTTT. Its translation: CASTLLGIGTGELFF.

This sequence joins TRBV30 and TRBJ2-6; D uncertain. The CDR3 contains 13 residues. With 4 bases removed from V and 4 bases from J, the gap between germline ends came to 8 bases. CDR1 is GTSNPN and CDR2 is SVGIG in the germline V gene (reference sequence). The CDR3 here is CAWTSNGANVLTF. CDR3 DNA sequence: TGTGCCTGGACGAGCAACGGGGCCAACGTCCTGACTTTC.